This entry concerns a single T cell receptor (beta chain). What it binds is unknown. The library was made from cDNA and included unique molecular identifiers. TCRdb used MiXCR to reprocess the PCR reads, holding one entry per CDR3 protein. The top ten hold about 26% of the sample, which has roughly 150,000 distinct CDR3 sequences, under 40% seen once. This sample was included in a study of post-analysis software for immune sequencing data. The CDR3 contains 19 residues. CDR1 and CDR2 (germline): MNHEY, SMNVEV (reference sequence). V lost 6 bases, J lost 0 bases, and 21 bases lay in between. General study results and limits: Five or six TRBV segments, TRBV5-6, TRBV5-1 and TRBV20-1 among them, were found more frequent in patients than controls.

The origin of this receptor is a girl between 5 and 17 years old with multiple sclerosis. This chain joins TRBV27 and TRBJ2-6; D is perhaps TRBD2 (5 bases). The sample here was blood, taken after autologous hematopoietic stem cell transplantation. CDR3: CASSSQRRRGSSGANVLTF. The CDR3 nucleotides are TGTGCCAGCAGCTCGCAGAGACGCCGTGGGAGCTCTGGGGCCAACGTCCTGACTTTC.